Below are 13 T cell receptor beta chains sequenced from a single sample in a study of OX40 agonist ivuxolimab in advanced cancers. Method: immunoSEQ multiplex PCR; TCRdb's copy keeps in-frame clones and lacks some. The sample lists about 70,000 clones, under 80% occurring once. The sample in question was CD4+ or CD8+ T cells sorted from blood, obtained in a trial of the OX40 agonist ivuxolimab. The receptor source for this set is an adult with an advanced solid tumor such as melanoma, head and neck, liver or kidney cancer.

The genes are TRBV11-3 and TRBJ2-1; 8 positions agree with TRBD1. After removal of 5 bases from V and 3 bases from J, the junction contained 6 bases not matched to a gene. This CDR3 has 15 residues. Germline CDR1 SGHNT, CDR2 YENEEA. The CDR3 bases are TGTGCCAGCAGCCGGGCAGGGGGCAGCTACAATGAGCAGTTCTTC. It translates to CASSRAGGSYNEQFF.

The chain has TRBV25-1 and TRBJ1-2; the D gene is possibly TRBD1 (6 bases). Trimming removed 6 bases from V and 6 bases from J, with 14 bases in between. Germline V CDR1 and CDR2: MGHDK, SYGVNS. The CDR3 runs 13 residues. CDR3 nucleotides: TGTGCCAGCAGCCCCGGACAGCGACATGGCTACACCTTC. The encoded protein is CASSPGQRHGYTF.

J is TRBJ2-7 and V is TRBV28; 11 bases agree with TRBD1. The J segment lost 2 bases and the V segment lost 3 bases, leaving 6 bases of the junction unmatched. The germline CDR1 and CDR2 sequences are MDHEN and SYDVKM. The CDR3 is made up of 16 amino acids. This CDR3 reads CASSFRTGGLPYEQYF. CDR3 bases: TGTGCCAGCAGTTTCCGGACAGGGGGCCTTCCCTACGAGCAGTACTTC. The entire variable domain, with the rest obtained from reference TRBV28 and TRBJ2-7, is as follows: DVKVTQSSRYLVKRTGEKVFLECVQDMDHENMFWYRQDPGLGLRLIYFSYDVKMKEKGDIPEGYSVSREKKERFSLILESASTNQTSMYLCASSFRTGGLPYEQYFGPGTRLTVT.

V usage is TRBV5-5 and J usage is TRBJ2-7; the D gene could be TRBD1 or TRBD2 (5 bases each). The germline V gene has CDR1 SGHKS and CDR2 YYEKEE (reference sequence). The CDR3 is made up of 14 amino acids. The ends were cut back, 0 bases at V and 6 bases at J, with 13 bases in the middle. CDR3 nucleotides: TGTGCCAGCAGCTTGGGCGGGCAGGGATCCGAGCAGTACTTC. Protein product: CASSLGGQGSEQYF.

The gene calls are TRBV7-8 and TRBJ1-2; tentatively, D is TRBD1 (5 bases). V lost 1 base and J lost 9, with 21 bases in between. CDR1 SGHVS and CDR2 FQNEAQ come from the germline V gene. The length of the CDR3 is 16 residues. CDR3 DNA: TGTGCCAGCAGCTTAGATATTACGGGGGTCTATGGGAGCTACACCTTC. Its translation is CASSLDITGVYGSYTF.

This clone showed up just a few times. V and J are TRBV5-4 and TRBJ1-3; D remains unclear. The CDR3 runs to 15 residues. V was shortened by 5 bases and J by 0 bases, with 12 bases between the two germline ends. Germline assignment: CDR1 SGHNT and CDR2 YYREEE (reference sequence). The CDR3 here is CASRPGRASGNTIYF. The CDR3 DNA is TGTGCCAGCAGACCCGGGAGGGCCTCTGGAAACACCATATATTTT.

V and J are TRBV7-9 and TRBJ2-7; 9 bases are shared with TRBD1. The CDR3 extends over 13 amino acids. CDR1 and CDR2 from the germline V gene are SEHNR and FQNEAQ (reference sequence). With 7 bases clipped from V and 5 bases from J, the junction kept 6 bases outside the gene matches. CDR3 coding DNA: TGTGCCAGCACGACCACAGGGGGCGACGAGCAGTACTTC. Translating gives CASTTTGGDEQYF.

The rearrangement links TRBV5-4 to TRBJ2-7; tentative D call: TRBD2 (6 bases). Germline V lookup: CDR1 SGHNT, CDR2 YYREEE (reference sequence). This CDR3 has 16 amino acids. Between the trimmed V and J ends, which lost 2 bases and 3 bases, there was a span of 18 bases. The CDR3 DNA is TGTGCCAGCAGCTTCTCCGGAGGCTCCGGGAGCTACGAGCAGTACTTC. Its protein product is CASSFSGGSGSYEQYF.

The J gene is TRBJ1-5, the V gene TRBV5-1; D is perhaps TRBD1 (5 bases). Looked up from germline, CDR1 is SGHRS and CDR2 is YFSETQ. V was trimmed by 4 bases and J by 0 bases, leaving 11 bases between them. The CDR3 runs to 15 residues. The CDR3 is CASSIGHNSNQPQHF. The CDR3, as DNA: TGCGCCAGCAGCATCGGACATAATAGCAATCAGCCCCAGCATTTT.

The V and J genes are TRBV29-1 and TRBJ1-5; D possibly corresponds to TRBD1 (5 bases). Trimming took 4 bases from V and 6 from J, leaving 10 bases between them. CDR1 and CDR2 (germline): SQVTM, ANQGSEA. The CDR3 contains 12 residues. CDR3 nucleotides: TGCAGCGTTGGGCAGGGCAGTCAGCCCCAGCATTTT. This encodes CSVGQGSQPQHF.

The J gene is TRBJ2-5, the V gene TRBV5-5; D is possibly TRBD1 (6 bases). The CDR3 spans 15 residues. Germline assignment: CDR1 SGHKS and CDR2 YYEKEE (reference sequence). The V end was cut by 3 bases, the J end by 4 bases, with 16 bases between. In DNA, the CDR3 is TGTGCCAGCAGCTCGGAACCGACAGGAAGAGAGACCCAGTACTTC. Encoded protein: CASSSEPTGRETQYF. Full variable domain (missing parts from reference TRBV5-5 and TRBJ2-5): DAGVTQSPTHLIKTRGQQVTLRCSPISGHKSVSWYQQVLGQGPQFIFQYYEKEERGRGNFPDRFSARQFPNYSSELNVNALLLGDSALYLCASSSEPTGRETQYFGPGTRLLVL.

The V and J genes are TRBV6-5 and TRBJ1-5; 7 positions agree with TRBD1. From germline, CDR1 is MNHEY and CDR2 SVGAGI. The CDR3 contains 14 residues. J gave up 6 bases and V 4 bases, and 6 bases lay outside the gene matches. CDR3 in DNA: TGTGCCAGCAGTTGGGACAGAGGGGGTCAGCCCCAGCATTTT. Amino acid sequence: CASSWDRGGQPQHF.

The rearrangement uses TRBV29-1 and TRBJ2-2; D might be TRBD2 (6 bases). From germline, CDR1 is SQVTM and CDR2 ANQGSEA. This CDR3 region has 13 residues. Between the trimmed V and J ends, which lost 6 bases and 6 bases, there was a span of 14 bases. In nucleotides, the CDR3 is TGCAGCGTGCACCTTGGCGGGGCCGGGGAGCTGTTTTTT. This codes for CSVHLGGAGELFF.